This TCR beta chain was identified in a study of Graves' ophthalmopathy and Graves' hyperthyroidism. Trimming shortened V by 1 base and J by 6 bases, and 12 bases separated the two germline ends. The CDR3 has 14 amino acids. Study results and caveats: A classifier, a 13-signature model, separated ophthalmopathy from stable hyperthyroidism with 87.88% sensitivity and around 80% specificity. Most expanded clonotypes in thyroid above 0.001 frequency also showed up in blood.

CAS ≥3, NOSPECS ≥4, moderate-to-severe activity and duration under 3 months marked donors with ophthalmopathy. Serum thyroxine and TRAb, along with clinical symptoms, thyroid ultrasound and orbital computed tomography, were what diagnosis relied on. The study amplified TCR beta CDR3 regions using RNA transcripts. HTBI primers served in a first-round RT-PCR, which a second-round multiplex PCR followed. TCRdb reanalysed the multiplex PCR reads using MiXCR and keeps one entry per CDR3 protein. Among 450,000 or so distinct CDR3 sequences, about 15% were seen once, and the ten largest hold around 9.8%. As concerns this clonotype: Antigen unknown.

This sequence originates from a woman under 40 with Graves' ophthalmopathy. The sample comprised blood. V and J are TRBV12-3 or TRBV12-4 and TRBJ1-1; D perhaps matches TRBD1 (5 bases). The CDR3 sequence: CASSLGRERAEAFF. For the CDR3, the DNA is TGTGCCAGCAGTTTAGGCAGGGAGAGGGCTGAAGCTTTCTTT.